This T cell receptor (beta chain) was retrieved from a study of cytomegalovirus exposure and HLA in healthy donors (dated by TCRdb to the late 2010s). Concerning the study at large: In an earlier analysis of 587 of the donors, 250 to 350 Gb of sequence data and 117 million unique TCR beta sequences from about 179 million T cells were reported. The later analysis used no new phenotypic data to find candidate immune exposures, relying instead on TCR beta sequences and their occurrence across donors. The number of donors typed differed by locus, with 629-630 for A, B, C, DRB1 and DQB1, around 500 for DQA1, nearly 610 for DPA1, and 400 to 490 for DPB1. All discovery cohort repertoires had been generated on a single sequencing platform. Using immunosequencing, the study profiled T cell repertoires from 666 subjects and related those repertoires to cytomegalovirus serostatus. To decide whether each TCR beta V gene segment behaved as functional or pseudogenic, an earlier analysis of approximately 620 of the donors relied on high-throughput TCR beta sequencing. The study aimed to test whether cataloging public T cell receptors could reveal signatures of past pathogen exposure. A separate validation cohort of more than 100 different subjects was used in addition to the approximately 700-subject first cohort. To predict cytomegalovirus infection status, the study combined high-throughput TCR immunosequencing, statistical association of individual TCRs with disease status, and machine learning. Genome-wide SNP genotypes for about 55% of the roughly 670 donors were used in a later genetic analysis, which treated that subset as a discovery cohort. Donor age, sex, ethnicity and CMV serostatus were compiled alongside the repertoire data. A later analysis re-analyzed previously published TCR beta repertoires from 666 donors and added high-resolution HLA genotyping to study TCR occurrence patterns. Both class I and class II loci were covered by HLA typing, at four-digit resolution. An early release that covered about 600 HLA-typed donors contained around 330 gigabases of sequencing data and 70 million to 100 million unique TCR sequences. The genetic ancestry cluster associated with self-reported Caucasian donors included around 76% of the 398 genotyped donors. About 5 DR-DQ haplotypes were handled as single units for association and clustering, since linkage in the cohort was strong. Among about 410 genotyped donors of the cohort, an average of approximately 240,000 unique TCR beta nucleotide sequences was sequenced per donor, of which approximately 19% were non-productive.

Library preparation was by the immunoSEQ multiplex PCR assay. For the multiplex PCR, a mixture combining 60 forward primers for TCR Vbeta segments and 13 reverse primers for TCR Jbeta segments was used. A multiplex PCR assay on genomic DNA amplified the CDR3 region of rearranged TCR beta genes. On the Illumina HiSeq System, the amplified TCR beta libraries were sequenced as 87-base-pair reads. Regarding the original processing steps: A later analysis counted about 80 million unique TCR beta chains across the 650 to 800 repertoires, and roughly 10 million of these chains were shared by at least two donors. To remove PCR and sequencing errors, raw reads were error-corrected and collapsed into unique sequences using a nearest-neighbor algorithm that merged closely related sequences. V, D and J gene segments were assigned by aligning CDR3 sequences to IMGT reference sequences. For a sequence to be retained, at least a six-nucleotide match to both a V gene segment and a J gene segment was required. Rearrangements were classified as productive when the CDR3 lacked stop codons and remained in frame with V and J, and all other rearrangements were classified as non-productive. CDR3 was defined according to IMGT convention as the region running from the second conserved V-encoded cysteine to the conserved J-encoded phenylalanine. In an earlier analysis of around 570 of the donors, sequences lacking an unambiguous match to a single V gene segment were excluded. In an earlier analysis of about 590 of the donors, a V segment was called functional when productive rearrangements were above 56.7%, and segregating when the standard deviation between donors exceeded 5%. To diagnose cytomegalovirus status from the catalog of TCR beta chain sequences, a statistical classification framework was built. In a later analysis, TCR nucleotide sequences were compared against IMGT/GENE-DB human TR gene sequences so that V and J genes could be assigned. In a later analysis, CDR3 sequences and most-parsimonious VDJ recombination scenarios were assigned using the TCRdist pipeline. In a later analysis, each TCR beta chain was defined by its CDR3 amino acid sequence together with its V-gene family, and reads without a unique V-gene family were excluded. In a later analysis, around 600 highly shared, low-generation-probability nucleotide sequences were removed to address suspected cross-contamination and a sequencing artifact. For each public chain, a later analysis derived a clonal expansion index from normalized ranks of inferred template counts within each repertoire. Generation probabilities in a later analysis came from a VDJ recombination model fitted to out-of-frame rearrangements, and those results were checked against IGoR. A later analysis scored TCR-TCR, TCR-HLA and TCR-CMV co-occurrence with hypergeometric tests, applying a repertoire-size bias correction to TCR pairs. A later analysis estimated false discovery rates by permuting HLA or CMV assignments 20 times. In a later analysis, co-occurring TCRs were grouped with DBSCAN, and TCRdist sequence similarity was added when clustering was performed within HLA-allele-positive subsets. Repertoires with fewer than 30,000 or more than 120,000 public chains were left out of co-occurrence clustering, as were a few repertoires with anomalous nucleotide sharing. This is the immuneACCESS table as TCRdb keeps it, with only in-frame sequences that have V and J called. A part of the clones is gone; compared with another copy, unresolved V genes explain less than half, and the rest is unexplained. V and J calls and clone size are given by that table; D and trimming were obtained from the DNA. Across this sample there are roughly 110,000 clones, with 82% seen only once. The top ten hold roughly 2.6% of the sample.

Here is what the overall study found, with its caveats: The authors suggested that the approach could potentially be generalized to other disease states and immunological phenotypes. According to a later analysis, TCR association rates differed among HLA loci, with DRB1 alleles showing the most associated TCRs and HLA-C alleles showing the fewest. Some IMGT-functional V segments, including TRBV6-2 and TRBV6-3, could not be told apart with the 87-base-pair reads, so those segments were excluded. A later genetic analysis reported fewer N-insertions in productive TCRs among donors in an Asian-associated ancestry cluster than the roughly 720-donor mean. A further reported finding was that TCR beta sequences accurately predicted the HLA-A and HLA-B alleles for most subjects in the first cohort. In the study, 150 to 200 TCR beta chains were listed as associated with cytomegalovirus. The sequencing pipeline was judged likely to have produced a cluster of highly shared sequence variants as a technical artifact. Only TCR beta chains were sequenced in this cohort, and the absence of alpha or paired-chain data limited detectable features. Because counts were too low, around 17 rarely observed V segments, including chromosome 9 orphons, were left out of the earlier analysis of about 500 of the donors. In a later analysis, several top co-occurrence clusters were reported to appear linked to parvovirus B19, influenza, CMV and Epstein-Barr virus. An association between a missense DCLRE1C variant and V-gene and J-gene trimming of TCR beta chains was found in a later genetic analysis and replicated in an independent cohort. While some public TCRs were present in many individuals, most TCR sequences turned up only very rarely across donors. In a later analysis, HLA-associated TCR beta chains showed more clonal expansion and lower generation probabilities than non-associated chains that were equally common. Because HLA typing was missing for some donors at each locus, association tests included only the typed subset. CMV serostatus was the only immune exposure information available for the cohort. In a later analysis, most CMV-associated TCR beta chains were found to appear HLA-restricted, with HLA associations seemingly driven largely by CMV exposure. A later analysis associated 16,951 TCR beta sequences with specific HLA alleles at a false discovery rate of 0.05. Assigning TCR associations to individual alleles was difficult when HLA alleles, especially DR and DQ, strongly co-occurred. Roughly uniform sequencing depth across donors was assumed in presence/absence analyses, although this assumption may not hold. In an earlier analysis of some 500 of the donors, most TCR beta V segments appeared in productive rearrangements about 87% or about 30% of the time, broadly matching IMGT annotations. In vitro tests confirmed that a few of the cytomegalovirus-associated TCR beta chains recognize cytomegalovirus antigens. Cytomegalovirus status was reported to be diagnosed by the classifier with high specificity and sensitivity in both the original and validation cohorts. Correlated functional status among segregating V segments might be attributable to linkage disequilibrium, but an unknown experimental factor could not be ruled out.

Worth noting for this clone: Its antigen is unknown. Base qualities are not at hand, and no much larger clone is one base apart.

CDR1 is given as MNHEY and CDR2 as SMNVEV, both from the germline V gene (reference sequence). At the junction V is shortened by 6 bases and J by 7 bases; bases outside the gene matches: 10. Inclusive of the bounding cysteine and valine, the CDR3 is 14 residues long. CDR3 DNA is the only sequence kept; it has 42 bases, read in frame from the first base. The cohort comprised hundreds of healthy bone marrow donors. At the time of sampling, all cohort members were nominally healthy, though unrecorded immune exposures were likely present. The donor tested CMV seronegative, placing the donor among the 350 or so seronegative members of the cohort. Each donor provided a peripheral blood sample, and peripheral blood mononuclear cells were used for TCR beta sequencing. Genomic DNA extraction from the blood cell samples was performed with the Qiagen DNeasy Blood Extraction Kit.

The specimen sequenced was PBMCs. This receptor was taken from a woman under 30 in good health and CMV-seronegative. This chain joins TRBV27 to TRBJ2-7; TRBD1 fits 9 bases in the junction. The CDR3 corresponds to CASRSGQGEEEQYV. The sequenced DNA is TGTGCCAGCAGATCGGGACAGGGAGAAGAAGAGCAGTACGTC.